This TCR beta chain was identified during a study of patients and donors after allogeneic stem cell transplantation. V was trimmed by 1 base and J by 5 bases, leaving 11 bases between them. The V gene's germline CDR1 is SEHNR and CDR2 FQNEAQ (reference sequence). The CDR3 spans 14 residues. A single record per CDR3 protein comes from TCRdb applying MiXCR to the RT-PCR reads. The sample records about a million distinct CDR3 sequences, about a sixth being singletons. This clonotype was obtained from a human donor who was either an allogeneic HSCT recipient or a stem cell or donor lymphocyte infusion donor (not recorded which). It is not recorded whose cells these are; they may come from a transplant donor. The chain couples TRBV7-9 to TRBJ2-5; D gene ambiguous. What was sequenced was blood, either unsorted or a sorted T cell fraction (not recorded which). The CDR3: CASSLDTGAETQYF. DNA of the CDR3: TGTGCCAGCAGCTTAGATACCGGAGCGGAGACCCAGTACTTC.